These 22 T cell receptor beta chains share one sample of origin, sequenced in a study of blood T cell repertoires in COVID-19. Repertoires were generated with immunoSEQ multiplex PCR, while TCRdb's copy carries only in-frame clones and drops some. Altogether roughly 250,000 clones are present, roughly three quarters being singletons, with the ten largest covering about 4%. The sequencing input was peripheral blood. Receptor source: a woman in her thirties or forties with active or convalescent COVID-19.

The chain uses TRBV2 and TRBJ2-1; a weak D match, TRBD1 (6 bases). The ends were cut back, 4 bases at V and 1 base at J, with 8 bases in the middle. CDR1 and CDR2 (germline): SNHLY, FYNNEI. CDR3 length: 14 amino acids. The CDR3, as DNA: TGTGCCAGCAGTGGAGGACAGTCCTACAATGAGCAGTTCTTC. Protein sequence: CASSGGQSYNEQFF.

V usage is TRBV6-5 and J usage is TRBJ2-3, with D possibly matching TRBD2 (5 bases). V was shortened by 10 bases and J by 0 bases, with 17 bases between the two germline ends. Germline loops: CDR1 MNHEY, CDR2 SVGAGI. CDR3 length: 15 residues. In nucleotides, the CDR3 is TGTGCCACATATTACCGCAGGACTAGCACAGATACGCAGTATTTT. Amino acid sequence: CATYYRRTSTDTQYF.

The V and J genes are TRBV10-3 and TRBJ1-3, with D maybe TRBD1 (6 bases). The CDR3 runs to 15 residues. Germline CDR1 reads ENHRY; CDR2 reads SYGVKD. Trimming took 6 bases from V and 4 from J, leaving 16 bases between them. The CDR3 sequence is CAIRDSYGQGNTIYF. As DNA, the CDR3 is TGTGCCATCAGGGACAGTTACGGGCAAGGAAACACCATATATTTT.

The V call is TRBV2, the J call TRBJ1-4; D is uncertain. V lost 3 bases and J 4 bases, leaving 9 bases between the germline ends. CDR1 SNHLY and CDR2 FYNNEI come from the germline V gene. The CDR3 sequence is 14 residues long. The CDR3 nucleotides read TGTGCCAGCAGTGATCAACAGTTTAATGAAAAACTGTTTTTT. Translation gives CASSDQQFNEKLFF.

The chain is built from TRBV5-5 and TRBJ1-1, with 8 bases aligning to TRBD1. Trimming at V came to 4 bases and at J to 3 bases, leaving 8 bases not matched to a gene. In germline, CDR1 is SGHKS, CDR2 YYEKEE (reference sequence). CDR3 size: 15 residues. CDR3 loop: CASSPYLQGDTEAFF. CDR3 nucleotides: TGTGCCAGCAGCCCTTACCTACAGGGGGACACTGAAGCTTTCTTT. The full variable domain, completed using reference TRBV5-5 and TRBJ1-1, is DAGVTQSPTHLIKTRGQQVTLRCSPISGHKSVSWYQQVLGQGPQFIFQYYEKEERGRGNFPDRFSARQFPNYSSELNVNALLLGDSALYLCASSPYLQGDTEAFFGQGTRLTVV.

This clone showed up just a few times. V is TRBV11-2 and J is TRBJ1-1; TRBD1 might be the D (6 bases). CDR3 length equals 13 residues. Between the trimmed V and J ends, which lost 4 bases and 4 bases, there was a span of 10 bases. CDR1 SGHAT and CDR2 FQNNGV come from the germline V gene. In DNA form, the CDR3 reads TGTGCCAGCAGCTCACAGGGTAGCACTGAAGCTTTCTTT. Protein product: CASSSQGSTEAFF. Combining the CDR3 with reference TRBV11-2 and TRBJ1-1 gives the whole variable domain EAGVAQSPRYKIIEKRQSVAFWCNPISGHATLYWYQQILGQGPKLLIQFQNNGVVDDSQLPKDRFSAERLKGVDSTLKIQPAKLEDSAVYLCASSSQGSTEAFFGQGTRLTVV.

The DNA for the CDR3 is TGTGCCAGCAGTGAGCAGGGTCTCCAGCCCCAGCATTTT. Its translation is CASSEQGLQPQHF. The V and J genes are TRBV6-1 and TRBJ1-5; D might be TRBD1 (5 bases). This CDR3 is 13 amino acids long. Germline V gene sequence: CDR1 MNHNS, CDR2 SASEGT. Trimming removed 3 bases from V and 7 bases from J, with 10 bases in between.

The chain has TRBV24-1 and TRBJ2-1; possibly TRBD2 for D (7 bases). CDR1 is KGHDR, CDR2 SFDVKD, per germline. The CDR3 spans 16 residues. Trimming stripped 2 bases from V and 4 bases from J, with 14 bases between. CDR3 nucleotide sequence: TGTGCCACCAGTGATTCCCGGGGGGCGCAATACAATGAGCAGTTCTTC. Its protein is CATSDSRGAQYNEQFF.

The chain is built from TRBV6-1 and TRBJ2-2; 11 bases map to TRBD2. Germline V gene data show CDR1 as MNHNS and CDR2 as SASEGT. V trimming: 4 bases; J trimming: 4 bases; junction bases outside the gene matches: 5. The CDR3 consists of 16 residues. The CDR3 region is CASSVAGGPGTGELFF. DNA for the CDR3: TGTGCCAGCAGTGTAGCGGGGGGGCCGGGCACCGGGGAGCTGTTTTTT.

Only one count was recorded for this clone. The chain joins TRBV7-9 to TRBJ2-7; TRBD2 aligns across 8 bases. The CDR3 is 14 amino acids. After removal of 4 bases from V and 4 bases from J, the junction contained 6 bases not matched to a gene. Germline V gene lookup returns CDR1 SEHNR and CDR2 FQNEAQ (reference sequence). The CDR3 nucleotides read TGTGCCAGCAGCTCCACGGGGGGGCCTTACGAGCAGTACGTC. It codes for CASSSTGGPYEQYV.

The chain has TRBV28 and TRBJ1-5; D is uncertain. The CDR3 runs to 13 residues. V lost 3 bases and J lost 4, with 7 bases in between. Per the germline V gene, CDR1 is MDHEN and CDR2 is SYDVKM. The CDR3 reads CASSLAQNQPQHF. The DNA for the CDR3 is TGTGCCAGCAGTTTGGCACAGAATCAGCCCCAGCATTTT.

The CDR3 nucleotides read TGTGCCAGCAGTTTACCAGGGGGGTTACGAACTGAAGCTTTCTTT. The encoded protein is CASSLPGGLRTEAFF. This chain links TRBV28 with TRBJ1-1, with 7 bases identical to TRBD1. The CDR3 loop spans 15 amino acids. Germline V gene sequence: CDR1 MDHEN, CDR2 SYDVKM. V was pared by 2 bases and J by 5 bases, with 8 bases of the junction left unmatched.

This clone has just one count. The chain combines TRBV29-1 with TRBJ2-4, with D maybe TRBD1 (6 bases). The CDR3 is 15 residues long. The germline V gene has CDR1 SQVTM and CDR2 ANQGSEA. Trimming cost V 4 bases and J 0 bases, with 13 bases left between them. CDR3 bases: TGCAGCGTTGGCACGGACAGCCTAGCCAAAAACATTCAGTACTTC. Its translation: CSVGTDSLAKNIQYF.

V gene TRBV27 combines with J gene TRBJ2-5; the match to TRBD2 covers 9 bases. This CDR3 region has 13 residues. CDR1 and CDR2 from the germline V gene are MNHEY and SMNVEV (reference sequence). After removal of 6 bases from V and 7 bases from J, the junction contained 6 bases not matched to a gene. The DNA for the CDR3 is TGTGCCAGCAGCGCGGGGGGGCCGGTGACCCAGTACTTC. Protein: CASSAGGPVTQYF.

This clone occurred once. The chain carries TRBV3-1 (or the pseudogene TRBV3-2) and TRBJ1-5; D not resolved. The CDR3 runs to 14 residues. The germline CDR1 and CDR2 sequences are LGHDT and YNNKEL (reference sequence). V lost 4 bases and J lost 4, with 11 bases in between. CDR3 loop: CASSPRTLNQPQHF. CDR3 DNA sequence: TGTGCCAGCAGCCCCCGCACACTAAATCAGCCCCAGCATTTT.

The chain links TRBV27 to TRBJ2-5; D ambiguous. CDR1 is MNHEY, CDR2 SMNVEV, per germline (reference sequence). There are 10 residues in the CDR3. V was clipped by 8 bases and J by 3 bases, with 4 bases between them. The CDR3 DNA reads TGTGCCAGCCTTAAAGAGACCCAGTACTTC. This encodes CASLKETQYF.

This chain joins TRBV5-1 and TRBJ1-5; 7 bases map to TRBD1. CDR1 is SGHRS, CDR2 YFSETQ, per germline. J was trimmed by 7 bases and V by 4 bases; bases with no gene match: 8. The CDR3 runs to 14 residues. CDR3: CASSLGTDGQPQHF. Here the CDR3 DNA reads TGCGCCAGCAGCCTCGGGACAGACGGCCAGCCCCAGCATTTT. Drawing the rest from reference TRBV5-1 and TRBJ1-5, the complete variable domain is KAGVTQTPRYLIKTRGQQVTLSCSPISGHRSVSWYQQTPGQGLQFLFEYFSETQRNKGNFPGRFSGRQFSNSRSEMNVSTLELGDSALYLCASSLGTDGQPQHFGDGTRLSIL.

The chain joins TRBV28 to TRBJ1-5, with D unclear. This CDR3 has 14 amino acids. Per the germline V gene, CDR1 is MDHEN and CDR2 is SYDVKM. V lost 3 bases and J lost 7, with 13 bases in between. The CDR3 nucleotides read TGTGCCAGCAGTTTTGCGGGTGTGAGACAGCCCCAGCATTTT. Translation: CASSFAGVRQPQHF.

The V gene is TRBV6-5, the J gene TRBJ1-5, with a weak D call TRBD1 (5 bases). Germline loops: CDR1 MNHEY, CDR2 SVGAGI. The CDR3 loop spans 15 amino acids. Trimming took 7 bases from V and 3 from J, leaving 16 bases between them. The CDR3 here is CASTQTFRANQPQHF. CDR3 in DNA: TGTGCCAGCACCCAAACCTTCAGGGCCAATCAGCCCCAGCATTTT.

The V and J genes are TRBV9 and TRBJ2-7, with a tentative D call TRBD1 (5 bases). Germline V gene data show CDR1 as SGDLS and CDR2 as YYNGEE. The CDR3 consists of 15 residues. The V end lost 5 bases, the J end lost 0 bases, and 15 bases lay between the germline ends. The CDR3 sequence: CASSTQGSSSYEQYF. Written as DNA, the CDR3 is TGTGCCAGCAGTACGCAGGGATCCAGCTCCTACGAGCAGTACTTC.

The gene calls are TRBV7-8 and TRBJ1-3; D unresolved. V shed 4 bases and J shed 0 bases, with 13 bases lying between them. Germline CDR1 and CDR2: SGHVS and FQNEAQ. This CDR3 has 16 residues. This CDR3 reads CASSSPGVGSGNTIYF. CDR3 nucleotide sequence: TGTGCCAGCAGCTCCCCCGGGGTCGGCTCTGGAAACACCATATATTTT.

The J gene is TRBJ2-5, the V gene TRBV18, with D perhaps TRBD1 (5 bases). V shed 6 bases and J shed 5 bases, with 16 bases lying between them. CDR1 is KGHSH, CDR2 LQKENI, per germline. This CDR3 has 14 residues. The DNA of the CDR3 is TGTGCCAGCTCGAAGTGGGGCCTTGGTGAGACCCAGTACTTC. Protein: CASSKWGLGETQYF.